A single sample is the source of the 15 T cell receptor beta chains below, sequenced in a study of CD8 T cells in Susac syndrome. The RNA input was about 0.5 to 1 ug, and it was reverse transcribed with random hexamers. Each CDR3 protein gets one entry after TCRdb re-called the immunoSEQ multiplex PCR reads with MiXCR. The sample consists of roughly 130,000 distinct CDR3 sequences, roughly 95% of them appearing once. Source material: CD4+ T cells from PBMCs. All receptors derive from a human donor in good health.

The CDR3 nucleotides read TGTGCCGGGGTCCCGGGACAGGGTCGTAACACTGAAGCTTTCTTT. Amino acids: CAGVPGQGRNTEAFF. The chain links TRBV30 to TRBJ1-1, with 9 positions matching TRBD1. V shed 8 bases and J 2 bases; nucleotides not matched to a gene: 12. The CDR3 length is 15 residues. Germline values: CDR1 GTSNPN, CDR2 SVGIG (reference sequence). The full variable domain, its missing parts supplied by reference TRBV30 and TRBJ1-1, is SQTIHQWPATLVQPVGSPLSLECTVEGTSNPNLYWYRQAAGRGLQLLFYSVGIGQISSEVPQNLSASRPQDRQFILSSKKLLLSDSGFYLCAGVPGQGRNTEAFFGQGTRLTVV.

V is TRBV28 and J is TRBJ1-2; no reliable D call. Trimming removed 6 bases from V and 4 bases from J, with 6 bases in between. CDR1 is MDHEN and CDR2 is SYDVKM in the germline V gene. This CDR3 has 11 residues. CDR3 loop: CASSNPYGYTF. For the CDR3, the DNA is TGTGCCAGCAGCAACCCCTATGGCTACACCTTC.

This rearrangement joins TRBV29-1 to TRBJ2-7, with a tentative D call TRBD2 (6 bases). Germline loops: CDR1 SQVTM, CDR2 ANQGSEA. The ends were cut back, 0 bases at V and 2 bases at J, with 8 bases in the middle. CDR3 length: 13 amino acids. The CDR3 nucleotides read TGCAGCGTTGAAGATGGAGGGGCCTACGAGCAGTACTTC. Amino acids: CSVEDGGAYEQYF.

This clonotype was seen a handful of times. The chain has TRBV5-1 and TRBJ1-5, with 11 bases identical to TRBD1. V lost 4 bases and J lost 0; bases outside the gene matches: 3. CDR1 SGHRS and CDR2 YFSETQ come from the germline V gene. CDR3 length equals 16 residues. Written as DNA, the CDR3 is TGCGCCAGCAGCCCTGGGACAGGGGGTAGCAATCAGCCCCAGCATTTT. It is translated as CASSPGTGGSNQPQHF.

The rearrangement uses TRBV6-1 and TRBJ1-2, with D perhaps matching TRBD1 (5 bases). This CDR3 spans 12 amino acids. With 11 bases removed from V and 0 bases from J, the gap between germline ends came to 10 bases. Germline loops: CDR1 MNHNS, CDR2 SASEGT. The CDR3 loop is CACSTANYGYTF. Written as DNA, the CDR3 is TGTGCCTGTTCGACAGCTAACTATGGCTACACCTTC.

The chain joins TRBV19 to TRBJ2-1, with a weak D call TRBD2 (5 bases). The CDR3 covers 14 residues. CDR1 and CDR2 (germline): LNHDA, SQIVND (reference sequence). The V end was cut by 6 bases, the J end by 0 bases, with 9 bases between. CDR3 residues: CASRQRSSYNEQFF. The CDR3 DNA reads TGTGCCAGTAGGCAGCGGAGCTCCTACAATGAGCAGTTCTTC.

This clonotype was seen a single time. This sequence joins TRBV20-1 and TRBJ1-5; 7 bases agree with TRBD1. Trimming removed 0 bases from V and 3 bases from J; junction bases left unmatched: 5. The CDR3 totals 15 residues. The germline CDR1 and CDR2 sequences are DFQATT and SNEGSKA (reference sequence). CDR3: CSARETGPPNQPQHF. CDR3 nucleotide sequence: TGCAGTGCTAGAGAGACAGGGCCTCCCAATCAGCCCCAGCATTTT.

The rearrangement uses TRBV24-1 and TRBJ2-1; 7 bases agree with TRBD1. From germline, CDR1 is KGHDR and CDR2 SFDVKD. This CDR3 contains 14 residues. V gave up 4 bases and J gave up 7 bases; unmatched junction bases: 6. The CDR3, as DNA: TGTGCCACCAGTGAGGGACAGAGGAGGAATGAGCAGTTCTTC. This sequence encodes CATSEGQRRNEQFF.

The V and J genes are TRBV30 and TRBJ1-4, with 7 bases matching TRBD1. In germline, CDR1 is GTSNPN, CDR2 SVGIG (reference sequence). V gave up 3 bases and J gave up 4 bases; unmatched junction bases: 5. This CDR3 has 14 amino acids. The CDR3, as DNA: TGTGCCTGGAGGACAGGGCGCAGTAATGAAAAACTGTTTTTT. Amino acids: CAWRTGRSNEKLFF.

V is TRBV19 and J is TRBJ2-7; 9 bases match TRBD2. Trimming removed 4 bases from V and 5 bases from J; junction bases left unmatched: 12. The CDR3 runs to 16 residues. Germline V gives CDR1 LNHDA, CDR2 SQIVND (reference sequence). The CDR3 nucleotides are TGTGCCAGTAGTAGCGGTGGAGCGGGAGGTCACCACGAGCAGTACTTC. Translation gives CASSSGGAGGHHEQYF.

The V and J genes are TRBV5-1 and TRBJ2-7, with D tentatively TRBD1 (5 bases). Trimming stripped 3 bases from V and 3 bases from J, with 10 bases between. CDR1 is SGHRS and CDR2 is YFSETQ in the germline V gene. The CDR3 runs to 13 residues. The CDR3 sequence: CASSSQGYYEQYF. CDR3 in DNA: TGCGCCAGCAGCTCCCAGGGATACTACGAGCAGTACTTC. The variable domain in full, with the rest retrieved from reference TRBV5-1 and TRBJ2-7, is KAGVTQTPRYLIKTRGQQVTLSCSPISGHRSVSWYQQTPGQGLQFLFEYFSETQRNKGNFPGRFSGRQFSNSRSEMNVSTLELGDSALYLCASSSQGYYEQYFGPGTRLTVT.

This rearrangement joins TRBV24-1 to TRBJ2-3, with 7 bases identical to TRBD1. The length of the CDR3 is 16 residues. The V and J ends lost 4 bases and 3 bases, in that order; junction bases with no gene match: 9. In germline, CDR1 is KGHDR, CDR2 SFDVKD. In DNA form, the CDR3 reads TGTGCCACCAGTGACCTTCGGACAGGAGAGACAGATACGCAGTATTTT. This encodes CATSDLRTGETDTQYF.

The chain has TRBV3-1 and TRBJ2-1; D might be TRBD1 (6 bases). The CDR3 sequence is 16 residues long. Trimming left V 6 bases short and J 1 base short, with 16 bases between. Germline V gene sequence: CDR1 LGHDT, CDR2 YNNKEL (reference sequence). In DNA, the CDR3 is TGTGCCAGCAGTCATAAGGGACACACTTCCTACAATGAGCAGTTCTTC. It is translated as CASSHKGHTSYNEQFF.

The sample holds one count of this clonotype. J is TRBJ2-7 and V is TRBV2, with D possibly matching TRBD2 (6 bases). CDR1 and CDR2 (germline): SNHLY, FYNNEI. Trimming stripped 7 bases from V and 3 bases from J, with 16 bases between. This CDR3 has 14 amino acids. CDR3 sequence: CASTTGLAVYEQYF. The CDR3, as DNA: TGTGCCAGCACTACTGGGTTAGCGGTCTACGAGCAGTACTTC.

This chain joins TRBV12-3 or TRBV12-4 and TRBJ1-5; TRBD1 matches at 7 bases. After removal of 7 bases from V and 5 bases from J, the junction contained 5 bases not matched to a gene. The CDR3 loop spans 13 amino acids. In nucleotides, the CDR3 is TGTGCCAGCACCAGACAGGGTCATCAGCCCCAGCATTTT. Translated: CASTRQGHQPQHF.